A selection of T cell receptor beta chains follows, all from one sample in a study of blood T cell repertoires in COVID-19. Profiled with immunoSEQ multiplex PCR; TCRdb holds only in-frame clones, not every one. The sample contains about 270,000 clones, around nine tenths of which appear only once. The sequenced sample consisted of peripheral blood. The receptors stem from a man aged 35 to 55 with active or convalescent COVID-19. The conserved cysteine and the conserved F or W are not part of the CDR3 here. Fields, in order: CDR3 length, J gene, V gene, CDR3 protein.

length: 11
J: TRBJ1-2
V: TRBV10-3
CDR3: AISESTGDGYT

length: 14
J: TRBJ2-5
V: TRBV19
CDR3: ASSIRDRGLKETQY

length: 8
J: TRBJ1-2
V: TRBV19
CDR3: ASRDYGYT

length: 11
J: TRBJ2-2
V: TRBV3-1/TRBV3-2
CDR3: ASSRGDTGELF

length: 11
J: TRBJ2-3
V: TRBV6-5
CDR3: ASSLQGTDTQY

length: 13
J: TRBJ1-1
V: TRBV12-5
CDR3: ASGLRQGRNTEAF

length: 9
J: TRBJ1-1
V: TRBV24-1
CDR3: ATSYKAEAF

length: 11
J: TRBJ1-1
V: TRBV14
CDR3: ASSQVLVGEAF

length: 13
J: TRBJ1-6
V: TRBV6-5
CDR3: ASSTGTAYNSPLH

length: 10
J: TRBJ2-5
V: TRBV30
CDR3: AWSWAQETQY

length: 12
J: TRBJ1-2
V: TRBV9
CDR3: ASSVGQANYGYT

length: 12
J: TRBJ1-1
V: TRBV9
CDR3: ASSVVQMNTEAF

length: 14
J: TRBJ1-3
V: TRBV9
CDR3: ASSKRDRGAGNTIY

length: 13
J: TRBJ1-5
V: TRBV12-5
CDR3: ASGGQGAWNQPQH

length: 12
J: TRBJ1-2
V: TRBV6-5
CDR3: ASRPGAGGGGYT

length: 11
J: TRBJ1-2
V: TRBV9
CDR3: ASSIRSRTEPH

length: 11
J: TRBJ1-4
V: TRBV7-9
CDR3: ASSQQSNEKLF

length: 13
J: TRBJ2-1
V: TRBV5-1
CDR3: ASSLAGTVYNEQF

length: 11
J: TRBJ2-1
V: TRBV6-6
CDR3: ASSHYRVGEQF

length: 11
J: TRBJ1-5
V: TRBV2
CDR3: ASSAVRPQPQH

length: 14
J: TRBJ2-1
V: TRBV28
CDR3: ASSGTGSLLLREQF

length: 13
J: TRBJ1-1
V: TRBV6-1
CDR3: ASSEEAALNTEAF

length: 13
J: TRBJ2-7
V: TRBV7-6
CDR3: ASSPSPGTIYEQY

length: 13
J: TRBJ2-1
V: TRBV5-1
CDR3: ASSLTGSPGNEQF

length: 11
J: TRBJ2-1
V: TRBV29-1
CDR3: SVEGKGEDEQF

length: 11
J: TRBJ1-3
V: TRBV19
CDR3: ASSKGAGNTIY

length: 14
J: TRBJ2-7
V: TRBV10-2
CDR3: ASSEFGQGKSYEQY

length: 11
J: TRBJ2-7
V: TRBV6-5
CDR3: ASSMDRGHEQY